This T cell receptor (beta chain) stems from a study of shared clonotypes between healthy human individuals (dated by TCRdb to 2020 to 2021). For the study in its entirety: The cohort comprised a couple of women and three men aged 18 to 49 years. Per donor, three plates each were used for CD4 naive and CD4 memory, two for CD8 naive, and one for CD8 memory. Blood TCR repertoires of a handful of healthy adults were deeply sequenced to estimate repertoire size and the extent of clonotype sharing between individuals. Libraries were prepared and TCR repertoires were sequenced by different laboratories using diverse techniques, in order to increase sequencing depth and limit assay-specific biases. Leukapheresis yielded between about 0.8 and 8.9 billion PBMCs per donor.

Broader findings and caveats from the paper: Sharing across a few donors was observed for about 5% of naive CD4, around 3.5% of naive CD8, 2.3% of memory CD4, and over 0.3% of memory CD8 clonotypes. Clonotypes shared by all four sorted-subset donors showed higher generation probabilities than non-shared clonotypes. The genetic and exposure-history diversity represented was limited by the small number of donors. Incomplete sequencing was indicated by rarefaction of sorted-subset datasets, despite the large sequencing depth. Sampling was restricted to blood, and TCR repertoires in tissues likely differ from the TCR repertoires found in blood. Naive subsets generally had larger estimated clonotype richness than memory subsets did. Based on pairwise subsampling, the degree of clonotype sharing among donors was expected to be affected by sequencing depth.

Using the deep immunoSEQ assay, multiplex PCR amplified TCR CDR3 regions from genomic DNA. Extracted genomic DNA from each cell subset was spread evenly across all wells of several immunoSEQ 96-well plates, with each plate serving as a replicate. Each replicate PCR for sorted subsets received around 200 ng genomic DNA, equal to tens of thousands of T cell genomes. Purified libraries were measured with a Qubit 3.0 fluorometer, size-checked on a Bioanalyzer 2100, and measured again with the KAPA Library Quantification kit. Each immunoSEQ 96-well plate was sequenced on its own single-read 150-cycle Illumina NextSeq 550 flow cell. The authors' pipeline ran thus. Because the immunoSEQ output held only junctional sequences and lacked quality scores, the filtering could not match the filtering applied to full-length reads. Sequences were annotated with PyIR, a Python wrapper for IgBLAST v1.9, using IMGT germline references to assign V/J genes and CDR3. Any read was removed if the V/J assignment was weak (E-value above 1e-6), the CDR3 was missing, or the read contained stop codons, out-of-frame junctions, or ambiguous translated residues. A V3J clonotype was defined by an identical inferred V gene, J gene, and CDR3 amino acid sequence. The percentage overlap between two repertoires was calculated by dividing the number of shared unique clonotypes by the size of the smaller repertoire. Richness of each repertoire was evaluated using RTK rarefaction, the Chao1 estimator, and Recon v2.1 estimates of unobserved clonotypes. For all TCRbeta clonotypes obtained by the gDNA method from a few donors, generation probabilities were computed with OLGA. As stored in TCRdb, this immuneACCESS dataset retains in-frame rearrangements with V and J assigned. A fraction of the clones does not appear; measured against another copy, unresolved V genes explain less than half of the discrepancy, and the remainder lacks a known reason. The V and J calls and clone size come from that table; D and trimming were worked out from the DNA. The sample includes a few million clones, with about 92% observed a single time. The top ten clonotypes cover around 0.14% of the sample.

From its cysteine to its phenylalanine, the CDR3 spans 15 amino acids. Only the CDR3 part of the read is kept: 45 bases, read in frame from the first base. The germline V gene sets CDR1 to MGHRA and CDR2 to YSYEKL. V is reduced by 5 bases and J by 5 bases, leaving a spacing of 13 bases between them. Donors were healthy HIV-negative adults with no recently reported acute infections or vaccinations. Every donor was a Caucasian adult living in Nashville, Tennessee, USA. Magnetic negative selection was used to enrich CD4+ T cells, after which naive cells were positively selected on CD45RA and the negative fraction became the memory subset. Blood was collected by leukapheresis, and PBMCs were isolated by Ficoll-Histopaque density gradient centrifugation and then cryopreserved in liquid nitrogen vapor phase. Analytical flow cytometry was used to check the purity and quantity of each magnetically sorted T cell population. Each sorted fraction had its genomic DNA isolated and then quantified by UV absorbance on a Nanodrop 2000c.

Concerning this clone itself: What this receptor recognizes is not known. No per-base quality is available; no much larger clone lies one base away.

Input material: naive CD4+ T cells sorted from blood. The cell subset or site label here, explained by the study, means: CD45RA+ positively selected. This TCR was recovered from a man between 18 and 35 years old in good health. The chain couples TRBV4-1 to TRBJ1-6, with no reliable assignment of the D segment. The CDR3 protein is CASSIPPTNNSPLHF. At the DNA level, the sequence is TGCGCCAGCAGCATCCCCCCGACAAATAATTCACCCCTCCACTTT.